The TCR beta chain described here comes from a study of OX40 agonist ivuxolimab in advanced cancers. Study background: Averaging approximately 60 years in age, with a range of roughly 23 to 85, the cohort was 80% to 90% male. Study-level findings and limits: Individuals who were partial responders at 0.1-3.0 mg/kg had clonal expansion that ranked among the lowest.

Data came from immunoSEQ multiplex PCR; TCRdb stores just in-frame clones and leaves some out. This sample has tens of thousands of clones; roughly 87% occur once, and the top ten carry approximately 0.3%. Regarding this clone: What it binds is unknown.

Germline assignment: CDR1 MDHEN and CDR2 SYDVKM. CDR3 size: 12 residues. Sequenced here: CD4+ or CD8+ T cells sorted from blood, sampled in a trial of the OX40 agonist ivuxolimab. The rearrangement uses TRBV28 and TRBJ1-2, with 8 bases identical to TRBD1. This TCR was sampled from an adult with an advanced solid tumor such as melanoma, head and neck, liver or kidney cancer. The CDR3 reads CASGQAVYGYTF. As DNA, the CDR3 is TGTGCATCGGGACAGGCCGTCTATGGCTACACCTTC.